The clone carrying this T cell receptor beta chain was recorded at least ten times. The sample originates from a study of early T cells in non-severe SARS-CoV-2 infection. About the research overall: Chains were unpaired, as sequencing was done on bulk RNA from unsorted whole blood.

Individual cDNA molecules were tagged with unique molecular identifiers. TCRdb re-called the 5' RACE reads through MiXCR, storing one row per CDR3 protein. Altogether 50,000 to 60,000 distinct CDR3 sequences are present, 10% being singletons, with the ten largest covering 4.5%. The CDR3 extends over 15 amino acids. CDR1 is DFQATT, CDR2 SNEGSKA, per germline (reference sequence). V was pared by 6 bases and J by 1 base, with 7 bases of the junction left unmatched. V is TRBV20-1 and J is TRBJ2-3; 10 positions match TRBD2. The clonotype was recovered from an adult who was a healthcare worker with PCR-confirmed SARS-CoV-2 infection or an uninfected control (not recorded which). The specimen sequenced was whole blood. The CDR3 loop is CSAHAGTSGTDTQYF. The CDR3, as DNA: TGCAGTGCGCATGCCGGGACTAGCGGCACAGATACGCAGTATTTT.